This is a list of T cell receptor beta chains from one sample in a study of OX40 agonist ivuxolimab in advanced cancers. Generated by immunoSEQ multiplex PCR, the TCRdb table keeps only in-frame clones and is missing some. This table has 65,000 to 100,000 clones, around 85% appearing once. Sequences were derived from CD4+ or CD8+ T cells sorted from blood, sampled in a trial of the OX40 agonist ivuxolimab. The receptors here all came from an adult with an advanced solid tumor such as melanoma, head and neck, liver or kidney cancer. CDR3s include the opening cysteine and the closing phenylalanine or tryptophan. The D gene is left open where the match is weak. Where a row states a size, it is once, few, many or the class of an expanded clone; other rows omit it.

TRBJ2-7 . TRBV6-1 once TGTGCCAGCAGGGCCGGAGTCTACGAGCAGTACTTC CASRAGVYEQYF
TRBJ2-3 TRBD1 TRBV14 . TGTGCCAGCAGCCAGGACAGGGGGCTAGATACGCAGTATTTT CASSQDRGLDTQYF
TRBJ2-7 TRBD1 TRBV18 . TGTGCCAGCTCACCACTACAGGGGTACGAGCAGTACTTC CASSPLQGYEQYF
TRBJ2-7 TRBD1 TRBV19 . TGTGCCAGTAGTCCCCTGACAGGGGGCTACGAGCAGTACTTC CASSPLTGGYEQYF
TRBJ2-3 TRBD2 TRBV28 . TGTGCCAGCAGTTTAAAAAGCGGGAGGCCGGAAGATACGCAGTATTTT CASSLKSGRPEDTQYF
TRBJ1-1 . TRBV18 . TGTGCCAGCTCACCATCCCTTGATCAGTTTCCTTTCTTT CASSPSLDQFPFF
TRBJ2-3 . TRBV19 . TGTGCCAGTAGTATAGGAGATTCCACAGATACGCAGTATTTT CASSIGDSTDTQYF
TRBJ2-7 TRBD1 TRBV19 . TGTGCCAGTAGTCTGGACAGGGGGCGCGAGCAGTACTTC CASSLDRGREQYF
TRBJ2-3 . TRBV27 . TGTGCCAGCAGTTTAGCTCGTGGAGATACGCAGTATTTT CASSLARGDTQYF
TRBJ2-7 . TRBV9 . TGTGCCAGCAGCGTCCAGGGCGAAACCTACGAGCAGTACTTC CASSVQGETYEQYF
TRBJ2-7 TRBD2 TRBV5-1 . TGCGCCAGCAGCTTGGAGGGACTAGGCGAGCAGTACTTC CASSLEGLGEQYF
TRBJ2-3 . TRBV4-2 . TGTGCCAGCAGCCTCGACGCGGCCAGCACAGATACGCAGTATTTT CASSLDAASTDTQYF
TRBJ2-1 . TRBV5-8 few TGTGCCAGCAGCTTTCGCTTACGCTCCTACAATGAGCAGTTCTTC CASSFRLRSYNEQFF
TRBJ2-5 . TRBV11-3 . TGTGCCAGCAGCTTAGGGGAAGGAGAGACCCAGTACTTC CASSLGEGETQYF
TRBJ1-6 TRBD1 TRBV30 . TGTGCCTGGACCGGGACAGGGATACTAAAAGCCTATAATTCACCCCTCCACTTT CAWTGTGILKAYNSPLHF
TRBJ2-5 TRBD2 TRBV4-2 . TGTGCCAGCAGCCAAGATCGCGGGAGGGTAGAGACCCAGTACTTC CASSQDRGRVETQYF
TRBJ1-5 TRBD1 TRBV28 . TGTGCCAGCAGTCTCCCTCCGGGACAGAGATCAAATCAGCCCCAGCATTTT CASSLPPGQRSNQPQHF